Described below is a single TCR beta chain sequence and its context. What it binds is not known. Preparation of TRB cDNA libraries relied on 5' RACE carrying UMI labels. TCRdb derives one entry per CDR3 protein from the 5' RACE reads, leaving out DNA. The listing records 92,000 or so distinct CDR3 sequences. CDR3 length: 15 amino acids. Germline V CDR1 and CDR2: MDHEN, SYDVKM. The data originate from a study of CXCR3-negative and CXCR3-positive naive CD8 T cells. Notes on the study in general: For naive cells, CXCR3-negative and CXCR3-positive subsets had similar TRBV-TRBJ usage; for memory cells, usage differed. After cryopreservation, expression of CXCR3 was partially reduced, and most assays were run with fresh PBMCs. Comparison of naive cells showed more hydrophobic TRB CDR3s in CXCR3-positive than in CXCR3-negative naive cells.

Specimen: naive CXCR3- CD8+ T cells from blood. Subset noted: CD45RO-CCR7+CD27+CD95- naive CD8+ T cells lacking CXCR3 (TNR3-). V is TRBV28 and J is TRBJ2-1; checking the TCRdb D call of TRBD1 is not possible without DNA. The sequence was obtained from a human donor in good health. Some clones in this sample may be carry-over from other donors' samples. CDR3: CASRVRGEAYNEQFF. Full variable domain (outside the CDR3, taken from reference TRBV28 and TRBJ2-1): DVKVTQSSRYLVKRTGEKVFLECVQDMDHENMFWYRQDPGLGLRLIYFSYDVKMKEKGDIPEGYSVSREKKERFSLILESASTNQTSMYLCASRVRGEAYNEQFFGPGTRLTVL.